These 30 T cell receptor beta chains came from one sample sequenced in a study of control samples from healthy donors and cancer patients. The repertoire was sequenced with immunoSEQ multiplex PCR; TCRdb's copy has only in-frame clones and lacks some. This sample has approximately 79,000 clones, with approximately 90% found just once. Input material: blood. These receptors came from a man aged 50 or older in good health.

The count of this clone is one. The chain couples TRBV7-6 to TRBJ2-1, with unresolved D. The germline V and J ends were trimmed by 4 bases and 6 bases, with 4 bases remaining between them. Germline V CDR1 and CDR2: SGHVS, FNYEAQ. CDR3 size: 11 residues. As DNA, the CDR3 is TGTGCCAGCAGCTGGGGCAATGAGCAGTTCTTC. Encoded protein: CASSWGNEQFF.

The chain recombines TRBV9 with TRBJ1-4; D may be TRBD1 (5 bases). Looked up from germline, CDR1 is SGDLS and CDR2 is YYNGEE. V dropped 0 bases and J dropped 3 bases, with 15 bases sitting between them. The CDR3 runs to 17 residues. DNA of the CDR3: TGTGCCAGCAGCGTAGGGGTGACAGCAGTATCTAATGAAAAACTGTTTTTT. It translates to CASSVGVTAVSNEKLFF.

The rearrangement uses TRBV7-9 and TRBJ2-1, with D possibly being TRBD2 (6 bases). Germline CDR1 SEHNR, CDR2 FQNEAQ (reference sequence). Trimming took 4 bases from V and 7 from J, leaving 23 bases between them. The CDR3 contains 17 residues. As DNA, the CDR3 is TGTGCCAGCAGCTCTTACGTCGGCGGCCTGGGGGGTAATGAGCAGTTCTTC. Amino acids: CASSSYVGGLGGNEQFF.

The chain carries TRBV30 and TRBJ1-3; the match to TRBD1 covers 7 bases. The junction had 4 bases not matched to a gene; V was cut back by 1 base and J by 7 bases. The length of the CDR3 is 13 residues. Germline CDR1 and CDR2: GTSNPN and SVGIG (reference sequence). CDR3: CAWSAGTDNTIYF. CDR3 DNA: TGTGCCTGGAGTGCCGGGACAGATAACACCATATATTTT.

J is TRBJ2-2 and V is TRBV7-2; 9 nucleotides align to TRBD2. V shed 5 bases and J 6 bases; nucleotides not matched to a gene: 7. The germline gives CDR1 SGHTA, CDR2 FQGNSA. The CDR3 covers 15 residues. The CDR3 protein is CASSLGTSPSGELFF. The CDR3 DNA sequence: TGTGCCAGCAGCCTTGGGACTAGCCCGTCCGGGGAGCTGTTTTTT.

The chain recombines TRBV7-2 with TRBJ1-6, with D unresolved. The CDR3 has 14 residues. CDR1 and CDR2 from the germline V gene are SGHTA and FQGNSA. Trimming removed 10 bases from V and 7 bases from J, with 17 bases in between. The CDR3 here is CATSTDGYNSPLHF. CDR3 nucleotide sequence: TGTGCCACCTCTACGGACGGATACAATTCACCCCTCCACTTT.

The chain combines TRBV12-3 or TRBV12-4 with TRBJ2-1, with unresolved D. CDR3 length: 12 residues. V gave up 6 bases and J gave up 10 bases, with 13 bases separating them. CDR3: CASRGIAPEQFF. The CDR3 DNA follows: TGTGCCAGCAGGGGGATCGCTCCGGAGCAGTTCTTC.

V usage is TRBV27 and J usage is TRBJ1-2; D possibly corresponds to TRBD1 (5 bases). CDR3 length: 13 residues. Germline values: CDR1 MNHEY, CDR2 SMNVEV (reference sequence). The ends were cut back, 3 bases at V and 7 bases at J, with 12 bases in the middle. The CDR3 region has the DNA TGTGCCAGCAGTTTGGGGGGGTTCAGTGGCTACACCTTC. It is translated as CASSLGGFSGYTF.

This clone was seen only once. The chain is built from TRBV30 and TRBJ1-2, with D possibly TRBD1 on 5 matching bases. The germline V and J ends were trimmed by 2 bases and 2 bases, with 24 bases remaining between them. CDR1 is GTSNPN and CDR2 is SVGIG in the germline V gene (reference sequence). The CDR3 consists of 18 residues. CDR3 protein: CAWSTKFEGGAANYGYTF. CDR3 coding DNA: TGTGCCTGGAGTACTAAATTTGAAGGTGGGGCCGCCAACTATGGCTACACCTTC.

V usage is TRBV7-3 and J usage is TRBJ2-3, with D perhaps matching TRBD1 (6 bases). CDR3 length equals 15 residues. CDR1 and CDR2 from the germline V gene are SGHTA and FQGTGA. Trimming took 5 bases from V and 0 from J, leaving 12 bases between them. Written as DNA, the CDR3 is TGTGCCAGCAGCGCTACAGGGCTGAGCACAGATACGCAGTATTTT. This sequence encodes CASSATGLSTDTQYF.

The chain couples TRBV3-1 (or the pseudogene TRBV3-2) to TRBJ1-1, with 8 nucleotides matching TRBD1. The J segment lost 2 bases and the V segment lost 5 bases, leaving 13 bases of the junction unmatched. The germline V gene encodes CDR1 LGHDT and CDR2 YNNKEL (reference sequence). The CDR3 runs 17 residues. This CDR3 reads CASSKSGTGSPNTEAFF. The CDR3 DNA reads TGTGCCAGCAGCAAATCGGGGACAGGTTCTCCTAACACTGAAGCTTTCTTT.

The chain employs TRBV6-2 or TRBV6-3 and TRBJ2-5; TRBD1 matches at 7 bases. This CDR3 is built from 14 residues. Looked up from germline, CDR1 is MNHEY and CDR2 is SVGEGT. The V gene end was trimmed by 4 bases and the J gene end by 3 bases; junction bases not matched to a gene: 5. Written as DNA, the CDR3 is TGTGCCAGCAGTTTGGGGACAGCCAAAGAGACCCAGTACTTC. Its protein is CASSLGTAKETQYF.

The gene calls are TRBV7-3 and TRBJ2-2; 9 nucleotides align to TRBD2. With 5 bases clipped from V and 2 bases from J, the junction kept 3 bases outside the gene matches. In germline, CDR1 is SGHTA, CDR2 FQGTGA. This CDR3 is 15 amino acids long. CDR3 coding DNA: TGTGCCAGCAGCCCTAGCGGGGTAAACACCGGGGAGCTGTTTTTT. Translating it yields CASSPSGVNTGELFF.

This clone was seen only once. The chain links TRBV4-3 to TRBJ2-5; the match to TRBD2 covers 9 bases. CDR1 is LGHNA, CDR2 YSLEER, per germline. CDR3 length: 16 amino acids. V shed 5 bases and J 1 base; nucleotides not matched to a gene: 8. Written as DNA, the CDR3 is TGCGCCAGCAGCTTAGGCGGGGGGGCCCCCCAAGAGACCCAGTACTTC. Its protein product is CASSLGGGAPQETQYF.

This clone was detected only once. The chain recombines TRBV7-3 with TRBJ2-7; a possible D gene is TRBD2 (6 bases). V was cut by 4 bases and J by 2 bases, with 15 bases left in between. The CDR3 runs 15 residues. CDR1 and CDR2 (germline): SGHTA, FQGTGA. CDR3 sequence reads: CASSSTPGVAYEQYF. The CDR3 bases are TGTGCCAGCAGCTCCACCCCGGGGGTAGCCTACGAGCAGTACTTC.

The chain combines TRBV4-1 with TRBJ1-4; a weak D match, TRBD1 (5 bases). Trimming stripped 2 bases from V and 8 bases from J, with 12 bases between. Germline CDR1 reads MGHRA; CDR2 reads YSYEKL. The CDR3 runs to 14 residues. For the CDR3, the DNA is TGCGCCAGCAGCCAACTCCGGGGGGAAGAAAAACTGTTTTTT. It specifies CASSQLRGEEKLFF.

This clone was recorded once. V and J are TRBV7-8 and TRBJ2-1; D remains ambiguous. Germline lookup yields CDR1 SGHVS and CDR2 FQNEAQ. This CDR3 region has 13 residues. Trimming shortened V by 7 bases and J by 8 bases, and 15 bases separated the two germline ends. This chain's CDR3 is CASTPGPQYEQFF. As DNA, the CDR3 is TGTGCCAGCACCCCGGGTCCTCAGTATGAGCAGTTCTTC.

V usage is TRBV5-1 and J usage is TRBJ2-3; D is perhaps TRBD2 (5 bases). Trimming shortened V by 4 bases and J by 3 bases, and 12 bases separated the two germline ends. CDR3 length: 14 residues. Germline V lookup: CDR1 SGHRS, CDR2 YFSETQ. In nucleotides, the CDR3 is TGCGCCAGCAGCGCGAGGACTCGGACAGATACGCAGTATTTT. Its translation is CASSARTRTDTQYF.

The chain employs TRBV28 and TRBJ1-2; D gene ambiguous. The CDR3 extends over 15 amino acids. V lost 5 bases, J lost 0 bases, and 13 bases lay in between. Germline-derived CDR1 and CDR2 are MDHEN and SYDVKM. Here the CDR3 reads CASSTPGGANYGYTF. The CDR3 DNA sequence: TGTGCCAGCAGTACCCCCGGCGGTGCTAACTATGGCTACACCTTC.

This chain connects TRBV2 to TRBJ1-2; tentatively, D is TRBD1 (5 bases). Looked up from germline, CDR1 is SNHLY and CDR2 is FYNNEI. The germline V and J ends were trimmed by 1 base and 10 bases, with 16 bases remaining between them. CDR3 size: 14 residues. Written as DNA, the CDR3 is TGTGCCAGCAGTGAAGTATGGGCGGGGGAGCACTACACCTTC. Translating it yields CASSEVWAGEHYTF.

V usage is TRBV19 and J usage is TRBJ1-1, with D perhaps matching TRBD1 (6 bases). V lost 5 bases and J 1 base, leaving 11 bases between the germline ends. Germline V gene data show CDR1 as LNHDA and CDR2 as SQIVND (reference sequence). The CDR3 consists of 14 residues. DNA for the CDR3: TGTGCCAGTAGTCGGGTGGGGGCGAACACTGAAGCTTTCTTT. Its translation: CASSRVGANTEAFF.

This clone was seen more than once but under ten times. V and J are TRBV5-6 and TRBJ1-1; 7 bases are shared with TRBD1. The germline gives CDR1 SGHDT, CDR2 YYEEEE. The CDR3 runs 16 residues. Losses at the gene ends were 0 bases for V and 4 bases for J; bases not matched to a gene: 9. CDR3 in amino acids: CASSLEGAGRRTEAFF. The CDR3 nucleotides read TGTGCCAGCAGCTTGGAGGGGGCAGGTCGTCGCACTGAAGCTTTCTTT.

The V call is TRBV21-1, the J call TRBJ1-6. TRBV21-1 is assigned pseudogene status. The CDR3 runs to 17 residues. CDR3 loop: CASSKALGGRHNSPLHF. CDR3 sequence (DNA): TGTGCCAGCAGCAAAGCGCTCGGGGGGCGGCATAATTCACCCCTCCACTTT.

About this clone: A junction end diverges from the germline sequence, so it may reflect a read error. This sequence joins TRBV27 and TRBJ2-1, with D tentatively TRBD1 (6 bases). The CDR3 has 12 amino acids. Germline V gives CDR1 MNHEY, CDR2 SMNVEV (reference sequence). The CDR3 is CASMGAPLQRIF. The CDR3 nucleotides read TGTGCCAGCATGGGGGCCCCTTTACAACGGATCTTC.

The chain joins TRBV5-4 to TRBJ2-3; 10 nucleotides agree with TRBD2. Losses at the gene ends were 0 bases for V and 0 bases for J; bases not matched to a gene: 4. Germline CDR1 SGHNT, CDR2 YYREEE (reference sequence). The CDR3 has 17 amino acids. The CDR3 nucleotides are TGTGCCAGCAGCTTGGCCGTAGCGGGGGGAAGCACAGATACGCAGTATTTT. Amino acids: CASSLAVAGGSTDTQYF. The whole variable domain, filled in from reference TRBV5-4 and TRBJ2-3, reads ETGVTQSPTHLIKTRGQQVTLRCSSQSGHNTVSWYQQALGQGPQFIFQYYREEENGRGNFPPRFSGLQFPNYSSELNVNALELDDSALYLCASSLAVAGGSTDTQYFGPGTRLTVL.

The chain joins TRBV10-3 to TRBJ1-2, with TRBD1 matching 9 bases. Losses at the gene ends were 6 bases for V and 3 bases for J; bases not matched to a gene: 5. The CDR3 is 14 amino acids. Germline CDR1 is ENHRY and CDR2 is SYGVKD. The CDR3 sequence: CAISTTGGHYGYTF. The DNA of the CDR3 is TGTGCCATCAGCACAACAGGGGGCCACTATGGCTACACCTTC.

This chain links TRBV11-2 with TRBJ2-2, with 12 nucleotides matching TRBD2. V lost 5 bases, J lost 4 bases, and 11 bases stayed unmatched. Germline lookup yields CDR1 SGHAT and CDR2 FQNNGV. The CDR3 consists of 18 residues. The CDR3 DNA sequence: TGTGCCAGCAGCGAGAGACTAGCGGGGGCCTCGGGCACCGGGGAGCTGTTTTTT. Translation: CASSERLAGASGTGELFF.

The chain carries TRBV6-5 and TRBJ1-3, with D perhaps TRBD1 (5 bases). This CDR3 is 15 amino acids long. The V and J ends lost 2 bases and 0 bases respectively, with 8 bases between them. Germline V CDR1 and CDR2: MNHEY, SVGAGI. CDR3 region: CASSYDSLSGNTIYF. In nucleotides, the CDR3 is TGTGCCAGCAGTTACGACAGCCTCTCTGGAAACACCATATATTTT.

The chain recombines TRBV12-3 or TRBV12-4 with TRBJ1-2; D unresolved. Trimming removed 6 bases from V and 1 base from J, with 9 bases in between. The CDR3 is 13 amino acids. CDR3 sequence: CASSLGLNYGYTF. The CDR3 DNA reads TGTGCCAGCAGCCTGGGTCTTAACTATGGCTACACCTTC.

The chain couples TRBV13 to TRBJ2-5, with TRBD2 matching 9 bases. Germline-derived CDR1 and CDR2 are PRHDT and FYEKMQ (reference sequence). The CDR3 sequence is 18 residues long. V was clipped by 4 bases and J by 1 base; unmatched bases: 13. Here the CDR3 reads CASSSLVERGDIQETQYF. The CDR3 nucleotides are TGTGCCAGCAGCTCCCTGGTTGAGCGGGGGGACATCCAAGAGACCCAGTACTTC.